The T cell receptor (beta chain) under discussion was sequenced for a study of T cells after yellow fever vaccination. This clonotype has a handful of counts. The antigen is undetermined. 5'RACE template switching generated TCR cDNA, adding a universal primer site and UMIs. TCRdb re-analysed the 5' RACE reads in MiXCR, keeping a single row per CDR3 protein. The sample contains 150,000 to 200,000 distinct CDR3 sequences, under 7.5% of which appear only once. Study-level results: The bulk population could contribute abundant contaminating clonotypes to FACS-sorted repertoires. The booster saw the reappearance of most primary-vaccination clones (approximately 97% CD4, 88% CD8).

This CDR3 comprises 15 residues. Losses at the gene ends were 9 bases for V and 10 bases for J; bases not matched to a gene: 10. Germline-derived CDR1 and CDR2 are MNHEY and SMNVEV (reference sequence). The sequence derives from a man between 18 and 35 years old who received the YFV17D yellow fever vaccine. Source: CD4+ T cells sorted from PBMCs, taken about 5 days after the first yellow fever vaccination. The chain joins TRBV27 to TRBJ2-1, with TRBD2 matching over 15 bases. This chain's CDR3 is CASERGLAGGGEQFF. CDR3 DNA sequence: TGTGCCAGTGAAAGGGGACTAGCGGGGGGTGGGGAGCAGTTCTTC.